The text below deals with one TCR beta chain. In the same sample, other DNA sequences code for this CDR3. Clones were read by immunoSEQ multiplex PCR, and TCRdb kept only the in-frame ones, dropping some. The sample contains 150,000 to 170,000 clones, roughly 80% of which appear only once. The data originate from a study of blood T cell repertoires in COVID-19. This TCR was recovered from a man aged 45 to 65 who had recovered from COVID-19. Sample: PBMCs or T cells enriched from blood (not recorded which).

For the CDR3, the DNA is TGTGCCAGCAGTTGGGGACAGAACACTGAAGCTTTCTTT. It is translated as CASSWGQNTEAFF. This chain links TRBV6-5 with TRBJ1-1, with D perhaps TRBD1 (6 bases). Trimming took off 4 bases at V and 1 base at J, with 7 bases between the two ends. Germline CDR1 is MNHEY and CDR2 is SVGAGI. CDR3 length: 13 residues.